What follows describes a single T cell receptor (beta chain). The data stem from a study of blood T cell repertoires in COVID-19. Across the whole study: The United States, Italy and Spain supplied acute and convalescent COVID-19 samples.

Libraries were prepared by immunoSEQ multiplex PCR; TCRdb keeps only in-frame clonotypes and omits some of them. Here the sample spans 40,000 or so clones, about 85% being singletons. Sequenced sample: peripheral blood. This clonotype was sampled from a human donor in a cohort sampled during active COVID-19.

This chain's CDR3 is CASSLITGGYEQYF. CDR3 nucleotides: TGTGCCAGCAGCTTGATAACAGGGGGGTACGAGCAGTACTTC. The chain couples TRBV5-5 to TRBJ2-7; 8 bases agree with TRBD1. The CDR3 has 14 amino acids. The germline CDR1 and CDR2 sequences are SGHKS and YYEKEE (reference sequence). V trimming: 1 base; J trimming: 4 bases; junction bases outside the gene matches: 4.